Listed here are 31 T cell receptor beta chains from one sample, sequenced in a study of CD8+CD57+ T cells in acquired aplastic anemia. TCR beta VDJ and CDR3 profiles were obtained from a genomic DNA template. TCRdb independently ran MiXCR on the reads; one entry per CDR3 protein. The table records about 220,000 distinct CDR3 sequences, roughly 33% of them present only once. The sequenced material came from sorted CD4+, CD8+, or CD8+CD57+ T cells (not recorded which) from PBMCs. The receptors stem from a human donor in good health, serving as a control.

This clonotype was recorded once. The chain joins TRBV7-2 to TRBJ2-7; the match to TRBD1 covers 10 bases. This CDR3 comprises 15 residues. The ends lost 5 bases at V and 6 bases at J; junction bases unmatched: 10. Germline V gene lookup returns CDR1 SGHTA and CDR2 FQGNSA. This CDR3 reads CASSASGTGESEQYF. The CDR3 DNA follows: TGTGCCAGCAGCGCAAGCGGGACAGGGGAATCCGAGCAGTACTTC.

For the CDR3, the DNA is TGTGCCAGCAGCTTTCCCCGCGGGGGCGGAGGTTCCTACGAGCAGTACTTC. Translation gives CASSFPRGGGGSYEQYF. The V gene is TRBV11-2, the J gene TRBJ2-7, with D perhaps TRBD2 (7 bases). The CDR3 is made up of 17 amino acids. The V and J ends lost 3 bases and 1 base respectively, with 19 bases between them. CDR1 and CDR2 from the germline V gene are SGHAT and FQNNGV.

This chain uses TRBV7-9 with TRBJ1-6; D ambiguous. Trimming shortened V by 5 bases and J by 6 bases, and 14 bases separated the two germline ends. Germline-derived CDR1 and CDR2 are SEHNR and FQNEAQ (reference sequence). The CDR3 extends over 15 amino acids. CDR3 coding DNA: TGTGCCAGCAGCAATGGATTCGGAACTAATTCACCCCTCCACTTT. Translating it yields CASSNGFGTNSPLHF.

The CDR3 DNA is TGTGCCAGCAGTTGGGTGGGCTACGAGCAGTACTTC. This translates into CASSWVGYEQYF. V is TRBV28 and J is TRBJ2-7; D ambiguous. Trimming shortened V by 4 bases and J by 3 bases, and 7 bases separated the two germline ends. Per the germline V gene, CDR1 is MDHEN and CDR2 is SYDVKM. The CDR3 is 12 amino acids.

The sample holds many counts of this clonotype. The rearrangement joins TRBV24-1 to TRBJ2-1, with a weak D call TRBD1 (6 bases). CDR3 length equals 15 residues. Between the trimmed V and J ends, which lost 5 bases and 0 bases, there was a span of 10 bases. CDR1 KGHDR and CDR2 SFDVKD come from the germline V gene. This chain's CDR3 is CATSALDSSYNEQFF. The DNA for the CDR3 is TGTGCCACCAGTGCCCTGGACAGCTCCTACAATGAGCAGTTCTTC.

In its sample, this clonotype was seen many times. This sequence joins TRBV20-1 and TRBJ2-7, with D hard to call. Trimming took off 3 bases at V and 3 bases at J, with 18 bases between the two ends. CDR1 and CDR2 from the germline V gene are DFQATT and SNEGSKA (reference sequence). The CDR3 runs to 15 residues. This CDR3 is CSASRPTKIRYEQYF. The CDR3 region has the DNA TGCAGTGCTAGCCGACCCACTAAGATCCGCTACGAGCAGTACTTC.

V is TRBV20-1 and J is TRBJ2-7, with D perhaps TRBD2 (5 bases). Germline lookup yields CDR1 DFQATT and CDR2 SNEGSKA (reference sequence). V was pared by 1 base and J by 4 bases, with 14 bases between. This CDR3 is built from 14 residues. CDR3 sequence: CSARGLEGSYEQYF. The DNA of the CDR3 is TGCAGTGCTAGAGGACTTGAGGGATCGTACGAGCAGTACTTC.

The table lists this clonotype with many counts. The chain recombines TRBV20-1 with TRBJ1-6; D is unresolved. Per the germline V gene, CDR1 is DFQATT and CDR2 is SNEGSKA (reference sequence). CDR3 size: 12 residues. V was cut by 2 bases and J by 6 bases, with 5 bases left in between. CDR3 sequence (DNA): TGCAGTGCTAGACCGGGTAATTCACCCCTCCACTTT. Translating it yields CSARPGNSPLHF.

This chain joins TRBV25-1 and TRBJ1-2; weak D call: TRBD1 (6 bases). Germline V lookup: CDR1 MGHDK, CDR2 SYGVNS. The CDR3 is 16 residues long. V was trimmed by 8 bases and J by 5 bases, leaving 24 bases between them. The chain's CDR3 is CASSLGRGQRGYGYTF. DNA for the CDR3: TGTGCCAGCTCACTCGGCCGGGGGCAGCGGGGGTATGGCTACACCTTC.

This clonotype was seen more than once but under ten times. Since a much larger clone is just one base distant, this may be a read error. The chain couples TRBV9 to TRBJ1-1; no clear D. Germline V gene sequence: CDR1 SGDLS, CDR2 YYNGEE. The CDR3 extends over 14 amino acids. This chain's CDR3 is CASGVVAGNTEAFF. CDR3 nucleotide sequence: TGTGCCAGCGGCGTAGTTGCGGGGAACACTGAAGCTTTCTTT. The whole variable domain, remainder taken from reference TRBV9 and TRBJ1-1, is DSGVTQTPKHLITATGQRVTLRCSPRSGDLSVYWYQQSLDQGLQFLIQYYNGEERAKGNILERFSAQQFPDLHSELNLSSLELGDSALYFCASGVVAGNTEAFFGQGTRLTVV.

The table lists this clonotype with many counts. CDR3 sequence reads: CASREQGIRYGYTF. CDR3 in DNA: TGTGCCAGCAGAGAACAGGGGATTAGGTATGGCTACACCTTC. This chain joins TRBV2 and TRBJ1-2; 7 bases agree with TRBD1. Trimming at V came to 6 bases and at J to 5 bases, leaving 9 bases not matched to a gene. The CDR3 spans 14 residues. Germline lookup yields CDR1 SNHLY and CDR2 FYNNEI.

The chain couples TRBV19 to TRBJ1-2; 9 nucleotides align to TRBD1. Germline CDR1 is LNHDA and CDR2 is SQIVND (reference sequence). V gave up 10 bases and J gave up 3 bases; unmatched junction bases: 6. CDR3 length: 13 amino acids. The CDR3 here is CATADRGDYGYTF. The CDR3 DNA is TGTGCCACTGCGGACAGGGGAGACTATGGCTACACCTTC. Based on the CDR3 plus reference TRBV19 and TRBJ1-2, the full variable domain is DGGITQSPKYLFRKEGQNVTLSCEQNLNHDAMYWYRQDPGQGLRLIYYSQIVNDFQKGDIAEGYSVSREKKESFPLTVTSAQKNPTAFYLCATADRGDYGYTFGSGTRLTVV.

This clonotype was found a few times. CDR3 in amino acids: CSARDGGRAYNEQFF. CDR3 sequence (DNA): TGCAGTGCTAGAGATGGCGGCAGAGCATACAATGAGCAGTTCTTC. This chain joins TRBV20-1 and TRBJ2-1; D remains unclear. Trimming pared 0 bases from V and 4 bases from J, leaving 13 bases between. Germline assignment: CDR1 DFQATT and CDR2 SNEGSKA (reference sequence). This CDR3 comprises 15 residues.

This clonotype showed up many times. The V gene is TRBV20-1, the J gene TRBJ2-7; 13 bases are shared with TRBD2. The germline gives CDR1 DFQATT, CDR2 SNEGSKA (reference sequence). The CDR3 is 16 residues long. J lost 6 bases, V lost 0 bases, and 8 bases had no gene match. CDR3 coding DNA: TGCAGTGCTAGAGATCATACTAGACTAGCGGGAGGCGAGCAGTACTTC. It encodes CSARDHTRLAGGEQYF.

The CDR3: CAWREGQRTAFF. Written as DNA, the CDR3 is TGTGCCTGGAGGGAGGGACAGCGGACGGCTTTCTTT. The rearrangement joins TRBV30 to TRBJ1-1, with TRBD1 matching over 7 bases. V shed 3 bases, J shed 11 bases, and the junction held 9 bases outside the gene matches. Germline lookup yields CDR1 GTSNPN and CDR2 SVGIG (reference sequence). The CDR3 contains 12 residues.

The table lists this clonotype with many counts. CDR3 in amino acids: CASSPEGFGYQPQHF. The DNA of the CDR3 is TGTGCCAGCAGTCCCGAGGGTTTTGGGTATCAGCCCCAGCATTTT. This chain connects TRBV2 to TRBJ1-5; the D is unclear. V lost 5 bases and J lost 5, with 16 bases in between. CDR1 and CDR2 from the germline V gene are SNHLY and FYNNEI. The CDR3 sequence is 15 residues long.

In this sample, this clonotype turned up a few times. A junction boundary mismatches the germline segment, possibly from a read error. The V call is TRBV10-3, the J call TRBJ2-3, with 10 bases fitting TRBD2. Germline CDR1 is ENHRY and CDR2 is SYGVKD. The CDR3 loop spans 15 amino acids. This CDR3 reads CASSYLSGGANTQYF. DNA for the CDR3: TGTGCCAGCAGTTATTTAAGCGGGGGGGCGAATACGCAGTATTTT.

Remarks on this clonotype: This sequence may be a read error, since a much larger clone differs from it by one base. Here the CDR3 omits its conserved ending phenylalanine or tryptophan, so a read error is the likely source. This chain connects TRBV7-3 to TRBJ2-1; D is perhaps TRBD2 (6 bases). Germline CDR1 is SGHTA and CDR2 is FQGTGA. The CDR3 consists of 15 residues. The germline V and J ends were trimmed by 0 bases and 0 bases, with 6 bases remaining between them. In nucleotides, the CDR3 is TGTGCCAGCAGCTTAACGCGGGACTCCTACAATGAGCAGTTCCTC. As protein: CASSLTRDSYNEQFL.

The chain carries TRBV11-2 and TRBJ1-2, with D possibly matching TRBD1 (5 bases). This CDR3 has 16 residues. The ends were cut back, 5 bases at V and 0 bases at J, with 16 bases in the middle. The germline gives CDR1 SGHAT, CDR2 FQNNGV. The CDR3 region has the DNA TGTGCCAGCAGCCGTTTACAGGCGCCGTCTAACTATGGCTACACCTTC. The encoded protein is CASSRLQAPSNYGYTF.

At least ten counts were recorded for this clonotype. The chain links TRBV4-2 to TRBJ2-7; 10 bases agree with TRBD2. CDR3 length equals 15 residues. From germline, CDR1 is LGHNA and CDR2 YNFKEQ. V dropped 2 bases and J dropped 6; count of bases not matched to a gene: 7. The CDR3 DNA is TGTGCCAGCAGCCAAAGGAGCGGGGGGGCGGGCGAGCAGTACTTC. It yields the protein CASSQRSGGAGEQYF.

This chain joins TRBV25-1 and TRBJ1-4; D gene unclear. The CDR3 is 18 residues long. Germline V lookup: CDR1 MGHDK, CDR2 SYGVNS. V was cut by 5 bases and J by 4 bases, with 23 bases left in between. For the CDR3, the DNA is TGTGCCAGCAGTTTTGGCTCCTTAGGAGGGTTTGTTAATGAAAAACTGTTTTTT. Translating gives CASSFGSLGGFVNEKLFF.

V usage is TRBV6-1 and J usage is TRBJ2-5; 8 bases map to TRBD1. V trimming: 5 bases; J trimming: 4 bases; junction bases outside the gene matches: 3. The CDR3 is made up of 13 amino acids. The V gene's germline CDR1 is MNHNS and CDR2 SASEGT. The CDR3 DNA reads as TGTGCCAGCAGTCTGACAGGGGCAGAGACCCAGTACTTC. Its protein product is CASSLTGAETQYF.

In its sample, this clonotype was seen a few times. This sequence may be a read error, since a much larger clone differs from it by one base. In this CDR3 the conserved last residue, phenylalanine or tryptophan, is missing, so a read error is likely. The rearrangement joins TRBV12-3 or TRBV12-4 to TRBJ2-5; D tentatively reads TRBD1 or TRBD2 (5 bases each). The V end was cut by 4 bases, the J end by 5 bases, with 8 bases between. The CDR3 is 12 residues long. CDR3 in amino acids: CASSSGTETQYL. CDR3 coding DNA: TGTGCCAGCAGTTCCGGGACGGAGACCCAGTACCTC.

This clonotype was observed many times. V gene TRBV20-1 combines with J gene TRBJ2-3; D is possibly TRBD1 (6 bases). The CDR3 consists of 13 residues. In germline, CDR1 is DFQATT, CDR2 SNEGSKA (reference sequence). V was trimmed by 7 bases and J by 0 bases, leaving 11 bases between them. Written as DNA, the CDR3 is TGCAGTGTTGGACAGCTTAGCACAGATACGCAGTATTTT. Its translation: CSVGQLSTDTQYF.

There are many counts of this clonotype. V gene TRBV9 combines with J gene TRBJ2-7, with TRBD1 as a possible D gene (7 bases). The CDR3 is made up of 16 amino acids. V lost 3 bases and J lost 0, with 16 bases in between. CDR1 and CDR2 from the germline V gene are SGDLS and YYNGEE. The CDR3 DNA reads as TGTGCCAGCAGCGACCCCAGGGGGGCGATCTCCTACGAGCAGTACTTC. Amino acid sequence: CASSDPRGAISYEQYF.

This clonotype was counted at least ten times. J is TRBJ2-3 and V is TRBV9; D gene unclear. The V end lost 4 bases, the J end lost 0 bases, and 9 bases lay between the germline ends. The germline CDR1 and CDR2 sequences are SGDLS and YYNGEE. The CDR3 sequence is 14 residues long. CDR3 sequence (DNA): TGTGCCAGCAGCCCTTACCTCAGCACAGATACGCAGTATTTT. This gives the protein CASSPYLSTDTQYF.

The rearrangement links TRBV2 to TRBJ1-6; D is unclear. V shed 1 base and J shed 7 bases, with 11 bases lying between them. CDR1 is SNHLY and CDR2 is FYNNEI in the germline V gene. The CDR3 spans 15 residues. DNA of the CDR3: TGTGCCAGCAGTGAAGTGCAGCCGCCAAATTCACCCCTCCACTTT. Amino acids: CASSEVQPPNSPLHF.

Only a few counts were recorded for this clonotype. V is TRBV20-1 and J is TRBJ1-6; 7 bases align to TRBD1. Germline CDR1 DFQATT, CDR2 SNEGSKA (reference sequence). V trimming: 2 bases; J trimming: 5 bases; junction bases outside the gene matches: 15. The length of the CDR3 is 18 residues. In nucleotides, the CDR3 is TGCAGTGCTAGAAGTACAGGGGTTTGGGGGATTAATAATTCACCCCTCCACTTT. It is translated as CSARSTGVWGINNSPLHF.

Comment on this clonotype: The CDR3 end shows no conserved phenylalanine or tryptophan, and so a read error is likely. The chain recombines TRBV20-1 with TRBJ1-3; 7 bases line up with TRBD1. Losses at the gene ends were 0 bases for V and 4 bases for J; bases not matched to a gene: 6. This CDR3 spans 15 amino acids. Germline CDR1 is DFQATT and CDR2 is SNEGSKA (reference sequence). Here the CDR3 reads CSARDRQGPGNTIYS. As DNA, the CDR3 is TGCAGTGCTAGAGATCGACAGGGCCCAGGAAACACCATATATTCT.

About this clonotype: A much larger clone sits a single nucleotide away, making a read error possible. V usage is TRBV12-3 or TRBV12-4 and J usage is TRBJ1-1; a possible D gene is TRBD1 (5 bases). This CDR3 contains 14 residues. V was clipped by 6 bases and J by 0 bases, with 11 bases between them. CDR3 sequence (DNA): TGTGCCAGCAGGGCGGCAGGGATGAACACTGAAGCTTTCTTT. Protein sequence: CASRAAGMNTEAFF.

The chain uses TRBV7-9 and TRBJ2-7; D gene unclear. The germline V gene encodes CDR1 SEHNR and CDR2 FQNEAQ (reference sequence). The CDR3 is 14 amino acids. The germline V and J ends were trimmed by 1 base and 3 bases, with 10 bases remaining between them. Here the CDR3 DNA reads TGTGCCAGCAGCTTAGGGGAACAACTCTACGAGCAGTACTTC. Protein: CASSLGEQLYEQYF.